The next 10 T cell receptor beta chains were all read from a single sample in a study of blood T cell repertoires in COVID-19. The repertoire was sequenced with immunoSEQ multiplex PCR; TCRdb's copy has only in-frame clones and lacks some. The data show roughly 160,000 clones, roughly 84% seen once. Sequencing was performed on peripheral blood. The receptors shown here come from an elderly man with COVID-19, enrolled during active disease.

This sequence joins TRBV12-5 and TRBJ2-2; D call uncertain. V dropped 3 bases and J dropped 7 bases, with 9 bases sitting between them. The CDR3 is 13 residues long. CDR1 is LGHNT and CDR2 is FRNRAP in the germline V gene. CDR3 protein: CASGFMLGGELFF. CDR3 bases: TGTGCTAGTGGTTTCATGCTCGGCGGGGAGCTGTTTTTT. The whole variable domain, remainder taken from reference TRBV12-5 and TRBJ2-2, is DARVTQTPRHKVTEMGQEVTMRCQPILGHNTVFWYRQTMMQGLELLAYFRNRAPLDDSGMPKDRFSAEMPDATLATLKIQPSEPRDSAVYFCASGFMLGGELFFGEGSRLTVL.

The V call is TRBV10-3, the J call TRBJ2-5; 8 bases map to TRBD2. Germline V gene lookup returns CDR1 ENHRY and CDR2 SYGVKD. V shed 11 bases and J 1 base; nucleotides not matched to a gene: 18. The CDR3 has 17 residues. CDR3 DNA sequence: TGTGCCTCCCTCAACCCGGTTACGCGGGGGGTCCAAGAGACCCAGTACTTC. Translation gives CASLNPVTRGVQETQYF.

This clone was recorded once. The chain carries TRBV28 and TRBJ1-2; possibly TRBD1 for D (6 bases). V was cut by 3 bases and J by 4 bases, with 6 bases left in between. Germline loops: CDR1 MDHEN, CDR2 SYDVKM. The CDR3 consists of 12 residues. In DNA, the CDR3 is TGTGCCAGCAGTTTCAGGGGCTATGGCTACACCTTC. This sequence encodes CASSFRGYGYTF.

This chain connects TRBV19 to TRBJ1-2; D unresolved. Germline V lookup: CDR1 LNHDA, CDR2 SQIVND (reference sequence). V was shortened by 2 bases and J by 4 bases, with 14 bases between the two germline ends. The CDR3 is made up of 15 amino acids. The CDR3 loop reads CASSINHLELYGYTF. In DNA, the CDR3 is TGTGCCAGTAGTATAAATCACTTGGAGCTCTATGGCTACACCTTC.

The rearrangement joins TRBV7-2 to TRBJ2-1; 7 positions match TRBD2. The CDR3 runs to 15 residues. The germline CDR1 and CDR2 sequences are SGHTA and FQGNSA. Trimming at V came to 2 bases and at J to 8 bases, leaving 9 bases not matched to a gene. CDR3 in amino acids: CASSLRAGWYDEQFF. The DNA of the CDR3 is TGTGCCAGCAGCTTAAGAGCGGGGTGGTACGATGAGCAGTTCTTC.

This rearrangement joins TRBV25-1 to TRBJ1-5, with D possibly being TRBD1 (5 bases). The V gene's germline CDR1 is MGHDK and CDR2 SYGVNS. The CDR3 is 14 amino acids. V lost 6 bases to trimming and J lost 1 base, with 10 bases between them. The CDR3 protein is CASRGEGSNQPQHF. The DNA for the CDR3 is TGTGCCAGCAGGGGGGAGGGAAGCAATCAGCCCCAGCATTTT.

The CDR3 region is CASSAGTSYEQYF. DNA for the CDR3: TGTGCCAGCAGCGCGGGTACCTCCTACGAGCAGTACTTC. The chain is built from TRBV12-3 or TRBV12-4 and TRBJ2-7, with a tentative D call TRBD2 (5 bases). CDR3 size: 13 residues. Trimming cost V 6 bases and J 0 bases, with 9 bases left between them.

This chain joins TRBV11-2 and TRBJ2-3, with TRBD1 as a possible D gene (5 bases). Germline CDR1 and CDR2: SGHAT and FQNNGV. V lost 8 bases and J lost 1, with 16 bases in between. There are 15 residues in the CDR3. The CDR3 bases are TGTGCCAGCCGCAATTGGGGCAAGGGCACAGATACGCAGTATTTT. It yields the protein CASRNWGKGTDTQYF.

This clone appeared a few times. V usage is TRBV6-6 and J usage is TRBJ2-7; 7 nucleotides line up with TRBD1. The germline V gene encodes CDR1 MNHNY and CDR2 SVGAGI (reference sequence). This CDR3 region has 13 residues. J was trimmed by 6 bases and V by 1 base; bases with no gene match: 3. CDR3: CASSYYDRVEQYF. CDR3 nucleotides: TGTGCCAGCAGTTACTACGACAGGGTCGAGCAGTACTTC.

The gene calls are TRBV6-1 and TRBJ1-5; D might be TRBD1 (5 bases). V lost 0 bases and J 4 bases, leaving 16 bases between the germline ends. This CDR3 has 17 residues. Germline assignment: CDR1 MNHNS and CDR2 SASEGT. CDR3 loop: CASSEALWGSANQPQHF. Here the CDR3 DNA reads TGTGCCAGCAGTGAAGCGCTCTGGGGCTCCGCTAATCAGCCCCAGCATTTT.